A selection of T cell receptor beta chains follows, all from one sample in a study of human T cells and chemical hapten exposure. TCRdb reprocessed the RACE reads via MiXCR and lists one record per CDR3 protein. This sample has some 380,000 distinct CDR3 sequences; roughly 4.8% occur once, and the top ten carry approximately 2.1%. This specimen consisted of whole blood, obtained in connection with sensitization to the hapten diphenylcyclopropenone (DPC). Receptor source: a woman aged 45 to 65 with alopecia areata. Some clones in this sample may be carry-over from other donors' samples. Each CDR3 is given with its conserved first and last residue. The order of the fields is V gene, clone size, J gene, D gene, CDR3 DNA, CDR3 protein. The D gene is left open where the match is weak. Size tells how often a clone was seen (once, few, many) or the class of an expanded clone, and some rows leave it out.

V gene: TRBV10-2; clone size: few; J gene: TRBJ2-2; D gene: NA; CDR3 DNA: TGCGCCAGTCAGGGAAGGTTGGGCGGGGAGCTGTTTTTT; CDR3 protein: CASQGRLGGELFF
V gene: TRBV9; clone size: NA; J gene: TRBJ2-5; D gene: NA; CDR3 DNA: TGTGCCAGCAGCGCGGGGAGTTGGGCGACCCAGTACTTC; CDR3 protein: CASSAGSWATQYF
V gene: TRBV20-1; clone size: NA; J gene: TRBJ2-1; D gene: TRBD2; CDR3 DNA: TGCAGTGCTAGAGAGGTGGCGGGGGTGAATGAGCAGTTCTTC; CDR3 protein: CSAREVAGVNEQFF
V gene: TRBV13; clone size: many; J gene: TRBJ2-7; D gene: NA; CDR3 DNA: TGTGCCAGCAGCAGCAGAAGCGGTTACGAGCAGTACTTC; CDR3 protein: CASSSRSGYEQYF
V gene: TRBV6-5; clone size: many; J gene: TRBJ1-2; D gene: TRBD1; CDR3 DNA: TGTGCCAGCAGGGACAGGAACTATGGCTACACCTTC; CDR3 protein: CASRDRNYGYTF
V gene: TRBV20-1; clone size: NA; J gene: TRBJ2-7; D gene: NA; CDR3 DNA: TGCAGTGCTAGACTGGGCTCCTACGAGCAGTACTTC; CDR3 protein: CSARLGSYEQYF
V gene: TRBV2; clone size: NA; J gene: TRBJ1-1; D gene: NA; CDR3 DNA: TGTGCCAGCACATCTACCCGGACGAACACTGAAGCTTTCTTT; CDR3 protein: CASTSTRTNTEAFF
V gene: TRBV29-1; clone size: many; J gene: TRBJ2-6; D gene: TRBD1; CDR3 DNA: TGCAGCGTTCAACAGGGGGCGGTTGGGGCCAACGTCCTGACTTTC; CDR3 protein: CSVQQGAVGANVLTF
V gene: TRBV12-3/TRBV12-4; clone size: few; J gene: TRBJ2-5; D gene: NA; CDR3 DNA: TGTGCCAGCAGTCGCCGGCACGACCAAGAGACCCAGTACTTC; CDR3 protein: CASSRRHDQETQYF
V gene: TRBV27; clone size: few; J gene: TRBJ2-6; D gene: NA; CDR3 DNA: TGTGCCAGCAGTTCCTTTCCGACCCGACAACTTTATTTC; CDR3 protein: CASSSFPTRQLYF
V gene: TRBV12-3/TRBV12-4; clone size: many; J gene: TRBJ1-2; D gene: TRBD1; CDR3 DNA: TGTGCCAGCGCCACAGGGGGCCTTGGGGGTTACACCTTC; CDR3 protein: CASATGGLGGYTF
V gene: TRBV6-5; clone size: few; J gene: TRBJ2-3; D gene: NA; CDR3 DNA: TGTGCCAGCAGTTACGACAGGGATACGCAGTATTTT; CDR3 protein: CASSYDRDTQYF
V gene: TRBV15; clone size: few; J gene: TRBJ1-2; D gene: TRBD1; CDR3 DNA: TGTGCCACCAGCAGATCGGGACAGGGAGCTGGCTACACCTTC; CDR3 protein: CATSRSGQGAGYTF
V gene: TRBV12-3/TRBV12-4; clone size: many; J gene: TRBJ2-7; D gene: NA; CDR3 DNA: TGTGCCAGCAGTCGGCTCCTCGTAGGCTACGAGCAGTACTTC; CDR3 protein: CASSRLLVGYEQYF
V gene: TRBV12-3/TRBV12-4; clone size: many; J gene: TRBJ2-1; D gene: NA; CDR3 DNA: TGTGCCAGCAGTCTAGAGTATGAGCAGTTCTTC; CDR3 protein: CASSLEYEQFF
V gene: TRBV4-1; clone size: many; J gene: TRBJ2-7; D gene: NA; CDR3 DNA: TGCGCCAGCAGCCAAGCTTGGCCAGGTAGTGCCTACGAGCAGTACTTC; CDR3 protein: CASSQAWPGSAYEQYF
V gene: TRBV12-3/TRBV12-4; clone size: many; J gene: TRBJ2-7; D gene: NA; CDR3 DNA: TGTGCCAGCAGTTTATTTGTGGGACCTCGTTTAGGGCAGTACTTC; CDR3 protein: CASSLFVGPRLGQYF
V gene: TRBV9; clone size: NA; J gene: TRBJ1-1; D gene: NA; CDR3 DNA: TGTGCCAGCAGCGTAGGGATTATTGAGTACCCTTACACTGAAGCTTTCTTT; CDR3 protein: CASSVGIIEYPYTEAFF
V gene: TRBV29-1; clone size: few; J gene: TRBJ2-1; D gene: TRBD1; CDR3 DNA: TGCAGCGTTGTAGGACAGGGGGAAGGTAATGAGCAGTTCTTC; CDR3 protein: CSVVGQGEGNEQFF
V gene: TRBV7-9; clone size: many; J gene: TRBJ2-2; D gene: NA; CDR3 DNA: TGTGCCAGCAGCTCTGCGGACAGAGCGAACACCGGGGAGCTGTTTTTT; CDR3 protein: CASSSADRANTGELFF